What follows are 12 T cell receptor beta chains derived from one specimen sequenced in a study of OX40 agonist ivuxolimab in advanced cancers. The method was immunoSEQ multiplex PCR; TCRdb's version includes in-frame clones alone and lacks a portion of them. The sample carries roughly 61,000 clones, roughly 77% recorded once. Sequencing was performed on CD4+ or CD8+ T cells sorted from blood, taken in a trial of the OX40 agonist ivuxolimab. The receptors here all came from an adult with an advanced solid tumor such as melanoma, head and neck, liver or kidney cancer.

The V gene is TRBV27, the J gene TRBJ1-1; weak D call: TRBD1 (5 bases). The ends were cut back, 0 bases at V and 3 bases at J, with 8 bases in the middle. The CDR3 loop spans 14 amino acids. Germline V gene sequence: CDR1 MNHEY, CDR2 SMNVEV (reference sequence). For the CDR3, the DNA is TGTGCCAGCAGTTTATCAGGGGCAGACACTGAAGCTTTCTTT. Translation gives CASSLSGADTEAFF.

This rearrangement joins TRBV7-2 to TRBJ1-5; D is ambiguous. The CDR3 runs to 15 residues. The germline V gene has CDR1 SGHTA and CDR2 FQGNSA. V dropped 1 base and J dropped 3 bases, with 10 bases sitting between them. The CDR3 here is CASSLVGQFNQPQHF. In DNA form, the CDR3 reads TGTGCCAGCAGCTTAGTAGGCCAGTTCAATCAGCCCCAGCATTTT.

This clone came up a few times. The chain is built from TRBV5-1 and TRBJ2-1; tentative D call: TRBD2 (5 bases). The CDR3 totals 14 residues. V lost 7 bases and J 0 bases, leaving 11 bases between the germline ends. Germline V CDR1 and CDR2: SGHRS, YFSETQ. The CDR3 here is CASEEGFSYNEQFF. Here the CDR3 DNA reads TGCGCCAGCGAAGAGGGTTTCTCCTACAATGAGCAGTTCTTC.

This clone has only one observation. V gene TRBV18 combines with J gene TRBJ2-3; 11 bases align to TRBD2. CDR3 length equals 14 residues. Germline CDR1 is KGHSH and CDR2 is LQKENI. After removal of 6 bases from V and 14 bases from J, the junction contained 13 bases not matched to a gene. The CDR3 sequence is CASSQLAGAPIGYF. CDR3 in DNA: TGTGCCAGCTCCCAACTAGCGGGGGCTCCCATAGGGTATTTT.

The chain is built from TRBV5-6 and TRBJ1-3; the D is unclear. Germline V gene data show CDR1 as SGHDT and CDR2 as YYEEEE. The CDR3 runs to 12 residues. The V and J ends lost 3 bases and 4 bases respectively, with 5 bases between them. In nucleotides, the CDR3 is TGTGCCAGCAGCTCCCAAGGAAACACCATATATTTT. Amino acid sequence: CASSSQGNTIYF.

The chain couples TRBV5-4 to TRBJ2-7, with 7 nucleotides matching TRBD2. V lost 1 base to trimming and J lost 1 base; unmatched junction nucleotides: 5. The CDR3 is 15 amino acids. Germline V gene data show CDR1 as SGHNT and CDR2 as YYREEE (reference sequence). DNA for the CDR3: TGTGCCAGCAGCTTGCCCAGCGGGGCGTCCTACGAGCAGTACTTC. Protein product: CASSLPSGASYEQYF.

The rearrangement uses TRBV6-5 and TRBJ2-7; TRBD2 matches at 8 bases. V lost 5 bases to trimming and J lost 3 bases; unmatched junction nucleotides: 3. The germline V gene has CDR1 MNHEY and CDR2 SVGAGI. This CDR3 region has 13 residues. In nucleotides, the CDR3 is TGTGCCAGCAGTCCCGGGGGGGTCTACGAGCAGTACTTC. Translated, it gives CASSPGGVYEQYF.

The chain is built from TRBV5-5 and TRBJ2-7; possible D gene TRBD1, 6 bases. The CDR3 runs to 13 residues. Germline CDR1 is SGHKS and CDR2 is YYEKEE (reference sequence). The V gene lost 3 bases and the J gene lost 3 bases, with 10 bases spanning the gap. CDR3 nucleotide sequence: TGTGCCAGCAGCTCACAGGGAAGCTACGAGCAGTACTTC. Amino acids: CASSSQGSYEQYF.

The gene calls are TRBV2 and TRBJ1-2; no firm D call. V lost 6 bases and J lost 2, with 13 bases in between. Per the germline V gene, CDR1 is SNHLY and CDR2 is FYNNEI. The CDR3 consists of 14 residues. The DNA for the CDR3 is TGTGCCAGCAGGAAGGCGGAAACAAACTATGGCTACACCTTC. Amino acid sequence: CASRKAETNYGYTF.

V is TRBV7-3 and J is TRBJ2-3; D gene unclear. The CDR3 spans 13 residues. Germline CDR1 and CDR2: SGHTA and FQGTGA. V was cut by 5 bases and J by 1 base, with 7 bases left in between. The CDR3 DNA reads TGTGCCAGCAGCCAAAGCGGCACAGATACGCAGTATTTT. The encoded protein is CASSQSGTDTQYF.

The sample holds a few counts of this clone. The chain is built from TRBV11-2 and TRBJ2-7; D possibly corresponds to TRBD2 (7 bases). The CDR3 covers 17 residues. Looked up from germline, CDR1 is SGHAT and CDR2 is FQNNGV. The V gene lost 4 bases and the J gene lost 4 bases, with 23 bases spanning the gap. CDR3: CASSSQTQRGAIYEQYF. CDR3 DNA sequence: TGTGCCAGCAGCTCTCAAACGCAACGGGGGGCGATTTACGAGCAGTACTTC.

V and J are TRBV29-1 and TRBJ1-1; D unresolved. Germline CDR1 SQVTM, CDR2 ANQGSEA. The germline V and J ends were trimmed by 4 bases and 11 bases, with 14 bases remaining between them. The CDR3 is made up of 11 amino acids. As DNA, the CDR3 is TGCAGCGTTGCTCTGGGCCCTTATGCTTTCTTT. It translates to CSVALGPYAFF.